This note documents a single TCR beta chain sequence. Its antigen remains unknown. These data come from a study of OX40 agonist ivuxolimab in advanced cancers. In the study overall: Dose-escalation patients had hepatocellular carcinoma, melanoma, renal cell or head and neck cancer. A male proportion of 82.7% was recorded, with mean age around 60 years and range about 23 to 90.

TCRdb's copy holds only in-frame clones and misses some; the assay was immunoSEQ multiplex PCR. Of 70,000 or so clones in the sample, 85% to 90% were seen once. The CDR3 spans 16 residues. V was pared by 1 base and J by 6 bases, with 19 bases between. Germline values: CDR1 SGHNT, CDR2 YYREEE (reference sequence). If patients had autoimmune disease history or systemic immunosuppression, they were excluded. Overall study results and limits: Normalized expansion of T-cell clones was also low for some nonresponders.

The chain couples TRBV5-4 to TRBJ1-2; D is unresolved. The sequencing here drew on CD4+ or CD8+ T cells sorted from blood, taken in a trial of the OX40 agonist ivuxolimab. The clonotype was recovered from an adult with an advanced solid tumor such as melanoma, head and neck, liver or kidney cancer. The chain's CDR3 is CASSLPSRSNVHGYTF. The CDR3 DNA reads TGTGCCAGCAGCTTGCCGTCCAGGTCCAATGTCCATGGCTACACCTTC.